This TCR beta chain was sequenced during a study of blood T cell repertoires in COVID-19. Across the study: Donors in the United States, Italy and Spain gave samples during acute or convalescent COVID-19. PBMCs, B-cell-depleted T cells, or T cells provided the cDNA or gDNA that made up the material.

TCRdb keeps only in-frame clones here, not all; method: immunoSEQ multiplex PCR. The data hold some 280,000 clones, with about nine tenths observed a single time. What was sequenced was peripheral blood. The source of this sequence is a woman younger than 45 with active or convalescent COVID-19.

CDR3 sequence (DNA): TGTGCCAGCAGTTACCAGGCCTTTGATGGCTACACCTTC. This gives the protein CASSYQAFDGYTF. V and J are TRBV6-2 or TRBV6-3 and TRBJ1-2; D ambiguous. In germline, CDR1 is MNHEY, CDR2 SVGEGT. V was cut by 2 bases and J by 6 bases, with 10 bases left in between. The CDR3 sequence is 13 residues long.